This TCR beta chain was retrieved from a study of CXCR3-negative and CXCR3-positive naive CD8 T cells (dated by TCRdb to between 2018 and 2021). Describing the broader study: About 150 million TRB reads were obtained in total, roughly 1.5 +/- 0.3 million reads per library. The diversity and physicochemical repertoire analyses included eleven to twelve donors pooled from two independent experiments. For the TRBV-TRBJ cluster analysis, the naive subsets came from 5 donors, while the memory cells came from 3 donors.

What the study reported, not specific to this receptor: Freshly isolated PBMCs were used for most assays because CXCR3 expression partially decreased after cryopreservation. Within the same donor, TRBV-TRBJ usage looked similar between naive CXCR3-negative and CXCR3-positive cells, but memory cells had distinct patterns. TRB CDR3s from CXCR3-positive naive cells showed higher hydrophobicity (lower Kidera factor 4), lower energy, and higher strength and volume indices than CXCR3-negative naive cells. Both naive subsets had comparably high repertoire diversity, while memory CD8+ T cells had much lower repertoire diversity. Surface CD5, linked to self-reactivity in mice, was comparable between naive subsets; TCR interaction strength was therefore also inferred from TRB CDR3 physicochemical properties.

Counted from cysteine to phenylalanine, this CDR3 has 11 amino acids. No coding sequence is recorded. For every CD8+ T cell subset, approximately 330,000 cells were flow-sorted straight into RLT lysis buffer, and each subset was sorted in triplicate. Naive CD8+ T cells were defined stringently as CD45RO-CCR7+CD27+CD95- to exclude memory contaminants. Using standard density gradient centrifugation, peripheral blood mononuclear cells were isolated from buffy coats. Naive CXCR3-negative and CXCR3-positive CD8+ T cells were flow-sorted using a FACSAria III. Total RNA was extracted from sorted cells using an RNeasy Mini Kit. For sequencing, a NextSeq 550 was employed. The Human TCR Profiling Kit (MiLaboratory) was used to prepare UMI-labeled 5' RACE TRB cDNA libraries. cDNA synthesis used the entire amount of extracted RNA, and PCR amplification then used the entire amount of cDNA produced. Libraries were prepared in parallel with an identical number of PCR cycles. In the paper's pipeline: About 53,000 +/- 9,400 unique UMI-labeled TRB cDNA molecules per library were extracted with MIGEC and MiXCR, with at least two reads per UMI required. On average, each library contained approximately 40,000 +/- 10,000 functional in-frame TRB CDR3 nucleotide clonotypes without stop codons. Diversity metrics, including normalized Shannon-Wiener and Chao1, were computed in VDJtools after downsampling to 5000 UMI-labeled TRB molecules per sample. Clonotype-size-weighted physicochemical properties of the central five CDR3 residues (interaction energy, strength, volume and Kidera factor 4) were computed in VDJtools. After TCRdb reprocessed the reads, each CDR3 protein sequence was kept as one row, without DNA. In this record, the V and J calls reflect TCRdb's handling and not the investigators' own analysis. The table for this sample lists under 8,000 distinct CDR3 sequences. Under 1.5% of the sample is held by the ten biggest clonotypes.

As to this clonotype: Its binding antigen is unknown.

This clonotype was obtained from a human donor in good health. Some clones in this sample may be carry-over from other donors' samples. Sequencing used naive CXCR3+ CD8+ T cells from blood. The meaning of the sample's cell subset or site label: CD45RO-CCR7+CD27+CD95- naive CD8+ T cells expressing CXCR3 (TNR3+). This receptor chain uses TRBV12-3 or TRBV12-4 and TRBJ2-1. The CDR3 has the sequence CASARANEQFF.